The present T cell receptor (beta chain) was sequenced within a study of T cell responses to AZD1222 COVID-19 vaccine. Overall study results and limits: In a largely white British group with more females than males, clonal diversity was possibly underestimated. Once two AZD1222 doses were given, Spike-specific TCR breadth and depth went up. Epitopes outside B.1.351 and B.1.1.7 mutated regions reportedly drew nearly half of spike TCRs.

Libraries were prepared by immunoSEQ multiplex PCR; TCRdb keeps only in-frame clonotypes and omits some of them. The repertoire holds some 31,000 clones, with approximately 80% as singletons. Second-dose schedules of about 4 or about 12 weeks were combined. A few counts support this clone. Its antigen is currently unknown. Germline V gene lookup returns CDR1 SEHNR and CDR2 FQNEAQ (reference sequence). This CDR3 is 14 amino acids long. The V and J ends lost 5 bases and 3 bases respectively, with 13 bases between them. The specimen comprised peripheral blood, sampled 28 days after the second AZD1222 dose. This sequence originates from an adult who received the AZD1222 COVID-19 vaccine. This chain links TRBV7-9 with TRBJ1-2; TRBD1 might be the D (6 bases). CDR3 coding DNA: TGTGCCAGCAGCGAAATAGGGGGTTACTATGGCTACACCTTC. Translating it yields CASSEIGGYYGYTF.